The 23 T cell receptor beta chains below come from one sample, sequenced in a study of CD8+ T cells in alopecia areata. Following extraction, RNA underwent reverse transcription to cDNA, which served as the sequencing template. Sequencing was performed with immunoSEQ multiplex PCR; in TCRdb, only in-frame clones are kept and a portion is missing. The sample consists of around 150,000 clones, 82% of them appearing once. Treatment denoted: oral pan-JAK inhibitor, 5-10 mg twice daily. The specimen comprised CD8+ T cells sorted from blood, sampled at week 4, from a patient treated with tofacitinib. All receptors come from a human donor with alopecia areata.

The J gene is TRBJ2-7, the V gene TRBV29-1; D not resolved. CDR3 length: 13 residues. From germline, CDR1 is SQVTM and CDR2 ANQGSEA. The V end lost 2 bases, the J end lost 2 bases, and 10 bases lay between the germline ends. CDR3 DNA: TGCAGCGTTGAATCTGGGGTCCCCTACGAGCAGTACTTC. As protein: CSVESGVPYEQYF.

This clone was detected once. The V gene is TRBV6-6, the J gene TRBJ1-3; D is undetermined. Between the trimmed V and J ends, which lost 8 bases and 0 bases, there was a span of 8 bases. The CDR3 runs to 13 residues. In germline, CDR1 is MNHNY, CDR2 SVGAGI (reference sequence). CDR3 in amino acids: CASLLSSGNTIYF. In nucleotides, the CDR3 is TGTGCCAGCCTGTTAAGCTCTGGAAACACCATATATTTT.

This rearrangement joins TRBV27 to TRBJ2-5, with D perhaps TRBD1 or TRBD2 (6 bases each). The CDR3 runs 14 residues. V was pared by 8 bases and J by 3 bases, with 16 bases between. Germline values: CDR1 MNHEY, CDR2 SMNVEV (reference sequence). Written as DNA, the CDR3 is TGTGCCAGCGGGGGGCTGGTAGGGGAAGAGACCCAGTACTTC. It specifies CASGGLVGEETQYF.

CDR3 coding DNA: TGTGCCAGTAGTTGGACAGGGGGGAGCACTGAAGCTTTCTTT. This translates into CASSWTGGSTEAFF. The V call is TRBV19, the J call TRBJ1-1; 10 nucleotides line up with TRBD1. The V gene end was trimmed by 5 bases and the J gene end by 4 bases; junction bases not matched to a gene: 4. CDR1 and CDR2 from the germline V gene are LNHDA and SQIVND (reference sequence). The CDR3 sequence is 14 residues long.

The genes are TRBV6-5 and TRBJ2-3, with D hard to call. CDR3 length: 13 amino acids. Germline-derived CDR1 and CDR2 are MNHEY and SVGAGI. Trimming removed 0 bases from V and 5 bases from J, with 6 bases in between. CDR3 nucleotide sequence: TGTGCCAGCAGTTACTCGACCGTAGATACGCAGTATTTT. Translation gives CASSYSTVDTQYF.

The chain carries TRBV19 and TRBJ1-1, with 9 bases that match TRBD1. Germline CDR1 reads LNHDA; CDR2 reads SQIVND (reference sequence). The CDR3 loop spans 14 amino acids. V was pared by 7 bases and J by 4 bases, with 7 bases of the junction left unmatched. This CDR3 is CASTLQGASTEAFF. The CDR3 DNA reads as TGTGCCAGTACCCTACAGGGGGCAAGCACTGAAGCTTTCTTT.

This chain connects TRBV6-5 to TRBJ2-3, with TRBD2 matching over 7 bases. The CDR3 extends over 14 amino acids. With V trimmed by 7 bases and J by 1 base, 5 bases remained unmatched. Germline CDR1 and CDR2: MNHEY and SVGAGI. DNA of the CDR3: TGTGCCAGCATCCCGGCGGGGGGCACAGATACGCAGTATTTT. This sequence encodes CASIPAGGTDTQYF.

This chain uses TRBV5-6 with TRBJ2-7; TRBD1 aligns across 7 bases. The CDR3 consists of 14 residues. Germline assignment: CDR1 SGHDT and CDR2 YYEEEE. V lost 4 bases, J lost 4 bases, and 8 bases stayed unmatched. CDR3 nucleotides: TGTGCCAGCAGCATTTGGGACAGACAGTACGAGCAGTACTTC. Translation: CASSIWDRQYEQYF.

The rearrangement uses TRBV2 and TRBJ2-2; D is possibly TRBD1 (6 bases). The length of the CDR3 is 13 residues. Trimming cost V 6 bases and J 3 bases, with 8 bases left between them. In germline, CDR1 is SNHLY, CDR2 FYNNEI. CDR3 protein: CASRAGDTGELFF. In nucleotides, the CDR3 is TGTGCCAGCAGGGCAGGGGACACCGGGGAGCTGTTTTTT.

The chain uses TRBV21-1 and TRBJ2-3; TRBD1 is taken as the D call from the table, unchecked against the DNA. TRBV21-1 is recorded as a pseudogene. The CDR3 loop spans 18 amino acids. The CDR3 spells CASSNLLRGQIRTDTQYF. Here the CDR3 DNA reads TGTGCCAGCAGCAACCTTCTGCGTGGACAGATTCGCACAGATACGCAGTATTTT.

In regard to this clone: The germline gene is not matched at one end of the junction; a read error may be the cause. The chain combines TRBV29-1 with TRBJ2-7, with 9 bases identical to TRBD1. The CDR3 loop spans 14 amino acids. CDR1 is SQVTM and CDR2 is ANQGSEA in the germline V gene. In nucleotides, the CDR3 is TGCAGCGTGGAAGGACAGGGGATAGATTACGAGCAGTACTTC. Amino acid sequence: CSVEGQGIDYEQYF.

The V and J genes are TRBV19 and TRBJ1-1, with a possible D match to TRBD1 (5 bases). V lost 5 bases and J lost 5, with 12 bases in between. CDR1 and CDR2 (germline): LNHDA, SQIVND (reference sequence). This CDR3 is built from 13 residues. The CDR3 region has the DNA TGTGCCAGTAGTCTAAACGGGGGAACTGAAGCTTTCTTT. Translation: CASSLNGGTEAFF.

This chain connects TRBV7-9 to TRBJ2-4, with a possible D match to TRBD2 (6 bases). Deletions cut 4 bases from V and 4 bases from J, with 11 bases between. The CDR3 totals 14 residues. Germline V gene data show CDR1 as SEHNR and CDR2 as FQNEAQ (reference sequence). The CDR3 loop is CASSSTGGKNIQYF. The CDR3 bases are TGTGCCAGCAGCTCAACCGGGGGAAAAAACATTCAGTACTTC.

V and J are TRBV29-1 and TRBJ1-1; 9 positions match TRBD1. V gave up 5 bases and J gave up 0 bases; unmatched junction bases: 10. The germline V gene encodes CDR1 SQVTM and CDR2 ANQGSEA. This CDR3 has 16 residues. CDR3 sequence (DNA): TGCAGCGTTTTCGGGACAGGGAATATAGTGAACACTGAAGCTTTCTTT. This encodes CSVFGTGNIVNTEAFF.

The V call is TRBV18, the J call TRBJ2-3, with no clear D. V was cut by 0 bases and J by 3 bases, with 16 bases left in between. Germline V gene sequence: CDR1 KGHSH, CDR2 LQKENI. This CDR3 has 17 amino acids. CDR3 nucleotides: TGTGCCAGCTCACCACCTAAGGGTAGCTCAACAACAGATACGCAGTATTTT. Its protein product is CASSPPKGSSTTDTQYF. Drawing the rest from reference TRBV18 and TRBJ2-3, the complete variable domain is NAGVMQNPRHLVRRRGQEARLRCSPMKGHSHVYWYRQLPEEGLKFMVYLQKENIIDESGMPKERFSAEFPKEGPSILRIQQVVRGDSAAYFCASSPPKGSSTTDTQYFGPGTRLTVL.

The gene calls are TRBV5-1 and TRBJ2-2; the D is unclear. V was pared by 2 bases and J by 5 bases, with 7 bases between. This CDR3 has 13 residues. Germline lookup yields CDR1 SGHRS and CDR2 YFSETQ. CDR3 in amino acids: CASSFRTTGELFF. The CDR3 DNA is TGCGCCAGCAGCTTTCGTACGACCGGGGAGCTGTTTTTT.

Notes on this clone: The sample carries other DNA sequences with the same CDR3. V and J are TRBV6-5 and TRBJ2-7, with 11 bases that match TRBD1. V shed 4 bases and J 3 bases; nucleotides not matched to a gene: 2. Germline V gene data show CDR1 as MNHEY and CDR2 as SVGAGI. CDR3 length equals 14 residues. The CDR3, as DNA: TGTGCCAGCAGTTGGGGGACAGGGGGCTACGAGCAGTACTTC. It codes for CASSWGTGGYEQYF.

The chain links TRBV25-1 to TRBJ2-2; maybe TRBD2 (5 bases). Germline V CDR1 and CDR2: MGHDK, SYGVNS. V lost 10 bases, J lost 1 base, and 13 bases lay in between. There are 14 residues in the CDR3. The CDR3 DNA is TGTGCCACCAGAGCGGTTGGGAACACCGGGGAGCTGTTTTTT. Translating it yields CATRAVGNTGELFF. Full variable domain (rest looked up from reference TRBV25-1 and TRBJ2-2): EADIYQTPRYLVIGTGKKITLECSQTMGHDKMYWYQQDPGMELHLIHYSYGVNSTEKGDLSSESTVSRIRTEHFPLTLESARPSHTSQYLCATRAVGNTGELFFGEGSRLTVL.

This sequence joins TRBV2 and TRBJ1-1; D is uncertain. Per the germline V gene, CDR1 is SNHLY and CDR2 is FYNNEI. The CDR3 extends over 13 amino acids. Trimming left V 6 bases short and J 2 bases short, with 10 bases between. CDR3 amino acids: CASRRLANTEAFF. CDR3 nucleotides: TGTGCCAGCAGGCGTTTGGCTAACACTGAAGCTTTCTTT.

This clone was recorded once. Here the CDR3 reads CASSGVAGALNTGELFF. DNA of the CDR3: TGCGCCAGCAGCGGAGTAGCGGGGGCCCTCAACACCGGGGAGCTGTTTTTT. This sequence joins TRBV4-3 and TRBJ2-2, with 9 bases matching TRBD2. Germline values: CDR1 LGHNA, CDR2 YSLEER. Trimming removed 5 bases from V and 2 bases from J; junction bases left unmatched: 9. The CDR3 is made up of 17 amino acids.

J is TRBJ2-2 and V is TRBV6-5; no clear D gene. The germline CDR1 and CDR2 sequences are MNHEY and SVGAGI. V was shortened by 3 bases and J by 3 bases, with 5 bases between the two germline ends. CDR3 length: 13 amino acids. CDR3 nucleotide sequence: TGTGCCAGCAGTTATGAGGACACCGGGGAGCTGTTTTTT. Translating it yields CASSYEDTGELFF.

The sample holds a few counts of this clone. The chain carries TRBV25-1 and TRBJ2-7; 9 nucleotides match TRBD1. V trimming: 11 bases; J trimming: 2 bases; junction bases outside the gene matches: 7. The V gene's germline CDR1 is MGHDK and CDR2 SYGVNS. The CDR3 is 13 residues long. The CDR3 DNA is TGTGCCGGGGAAGGGACAGGGACCTACGAGCAGTACTTC. This codes for CAGEGTGTYEQYF.

This chain joins TRBV7-2 and TRBJ2-7; no definite D call. Germline CDR1 is SGHTA and CDR2 is FQGNSA. V was pared by 3 bases and J by 2 bases, with 11 bases between. The CDR3 runs 14 residues. The CDR3 sequence: CASSFRTATYEQYF. The CDR3 nucleotides are TGTGCCAGCAGCTTTAGGACGGCGACCTACGAGCAGTACTTC.